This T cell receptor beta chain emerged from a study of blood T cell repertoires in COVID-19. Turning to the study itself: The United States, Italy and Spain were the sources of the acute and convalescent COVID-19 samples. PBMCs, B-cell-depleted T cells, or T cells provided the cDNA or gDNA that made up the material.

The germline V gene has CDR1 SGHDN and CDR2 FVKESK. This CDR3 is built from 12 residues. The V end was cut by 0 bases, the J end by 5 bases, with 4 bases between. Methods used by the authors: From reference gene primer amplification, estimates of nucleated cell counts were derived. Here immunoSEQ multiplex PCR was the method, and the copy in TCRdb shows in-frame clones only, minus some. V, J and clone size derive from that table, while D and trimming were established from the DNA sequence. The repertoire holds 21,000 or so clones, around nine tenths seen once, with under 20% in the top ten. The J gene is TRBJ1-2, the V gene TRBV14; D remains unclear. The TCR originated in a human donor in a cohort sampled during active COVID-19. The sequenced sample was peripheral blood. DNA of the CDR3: TGTGCCAGCAGCCAAGATAGATATGGCTACACCTTC. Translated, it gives CASSQDRYGYTF.